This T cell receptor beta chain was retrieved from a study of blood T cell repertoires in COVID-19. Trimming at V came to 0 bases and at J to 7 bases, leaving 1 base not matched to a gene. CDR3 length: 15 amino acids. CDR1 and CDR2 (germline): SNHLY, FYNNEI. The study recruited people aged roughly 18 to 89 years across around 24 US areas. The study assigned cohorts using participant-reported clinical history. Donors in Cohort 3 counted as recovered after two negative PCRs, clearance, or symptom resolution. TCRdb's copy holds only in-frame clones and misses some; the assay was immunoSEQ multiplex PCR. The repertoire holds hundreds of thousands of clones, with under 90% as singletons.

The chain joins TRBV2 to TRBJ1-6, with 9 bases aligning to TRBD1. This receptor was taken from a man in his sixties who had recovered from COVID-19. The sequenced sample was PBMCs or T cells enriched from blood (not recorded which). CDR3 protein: CASSEAGQGNSPLHF. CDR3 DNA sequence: TGTGCCAGCAGTGAAGCGGGACAGGGAAATTCACCCCTCCACTTT.